The rows below give T cell receptor beta chains drawn from one sample of a study of T cells after yellow fever vaccination. TCRdb redid the calling of the 5' RACE reads with MiXCR, one entry per CDR3 protein. The table has around 590,000 distinct CDR3 sequences, more than 9% seen once. This specimen was PBMCs, taken on the day of the yellow fever booster vaccination. Source of these receptors: a man aged 30 to 39 who received the YFV17D yellow fever vaccine. Each CDR3 is given with its conserved first and last residue.

CASSQDQGLDQLYTEAFF,TRBJ1-1,TRBV4-3
CAWSGGRASGANVLTF,TRBJ2-6,TRBV30
CASSQDAGESYNEQFF,TRBJ2-1,TRBV4-3
CASSQDRKREETQYF,TRBJ2-5,TRBV4-2
CAWGATGPRSGQPQHF,TRBJ1-5,TRBV30
CASTLSPIHQETQYF,TRBJ2-5,TRBV12-3/TRBV12-4
CASSFEDSNYNEKLFF,TRBJ1-4,TRBV28
CASSPAPTYEQYF,TRBJ2-7,TRBV11-2
CASSGKRGGQPSYEQYF,TRBJ2-7,TRBV7-2
CASSTGTGGNTGELFF,TRBJ2-2,TRBV5-1
CATSREGGASSYEQYF,TRBJ2-7,TRBV15
CASHRGPRSYEQYF,TRBJ2-7,TRBV11-2
CASSSELGTGELFF,TRBJ2-2,TRBV3-1
CSARGWTEETQYF,TRBJ2-5,TRBV20-1
CASSLTGSPFF,TRBJ2-1,TRBV7-2
CSARRQLAGGWDTQYF,TRBJ2-3,TRBV20-1
CASSSVRVRSEAFF,TRBJ1-1,TRBV6-5
CASSWTSGEQFF,TRBJ2-1,TRBV6-2/TRBV6-3
CASSLEEGAAEQFF,TRBJ2-1,TRBV5-1
CSVGFSYEQYF,TRBJ2-7,TRBV29-1
CASSLDRFSNQPQHF,TRBJ1-5,TRBV27
CATSVQGTIYEQYF,TRBJ2-7,TRBV24-1
CASSPNEARHNEQFF,TRBJ2-1,TRBV4-3
CATSDWSTGRTDTQYF,TRBJ2-3,TRBV24-1
CASSLPGAQQPQHF,TRBJ1-5,TRBV7-9
CASSLTYETYTQYF,TRBJ2-3,TRBV27
CASSLVHNQPQHF,TRBJ1-5,TRBV27
CASSINRGNEQFF,TRBJ2-1,TRBV19
CASSWTSGRSQTSETQYF,TRBJ2-5,TRBV6-2/TRBV6-3
CASSLAVWGSSYNEQFF,TRBJ2-1,TRBV5-6
CSAPTGRDQPQHF,TRBJ1-5,TRBV20-1
CASSLDLSNQPQHF,TRBJ1-5,TRBV7-2
CASSHPGQIRIPYNEQFF,TRBJ2-1,TRBV6-2/TRBV6-3
CASSSSGTGVQDTQYF,TRBJ2-3,TRBV7-3
CASSRSGTGGGYYGYTF,TRBJ1-2,TRBV6-5
CASSLADVAGELFF,TRBJ2-2,TRBV5-1
CASSYDAPITGELFF,TRBJ2-2,TRBV6-5
CATQPQGTPTEAFF,TRBJ1-1,TRBV7-9
CASSLLAGGTKNIQYF,TRBJ2-4,TRBV4-1
CASRDTLLGQYF,TRBJ2-7,TRBV27
CASSIRDRVSYGYTF,TRBJ1-2,TRBV7-2
CASTLRSQIEGPTYNEQFF,TRBJ2-1,TRBV6-1
CSAISGSSYNEQFF,TRBJ2-1,TRBV20-1
CSAAVGSGGLNTIYF,TRBJ1-3,TRBV29-1
CAISVKQGALETQYF,TRBJ2-5,TRBV10-3
CASSPNSGTNTGELFF,TRBJ2-2,TRBV11-2
CASSDIRVRNEKLFF,TRBJ1-4,TRBV25-1
CASSPEGGHGVGTQYF,TRBJ2-5,TRBV4-3
CASSLEMNTGEAFF,TRBJ1-1,TRBV12-3/TRBV12-4
CASSLVPGTGAKNIQYF,TRBJ2-4,TRBV7-2
CASSLRGSHPGTQYF,TRBJ2-3,TRBV5-8
CASSLGSGPNNEQFF,TRBJ2-1,TRBV11-2
CASSQDGMRASGMVGEQFF,TRBJ2-1,TRBV14
CASSRGMRETQYF,TRBJ2-5,TRBV28
CASSVQRGLAGADTQYF,TRBJ2-3,TRBV2